The clone carrying this TCR beta chain appeared many times. The record originates from a study of Graves' ophthalmopathy and Graves' hyperthyroidism. Study as a whole: Peripheral blood was collected at initial diagnosis, before any treatment.

Trimming left V 0 bases short and J 2 bases short, with 10 bases between. The germline V gene encodes CDR1 MNHEY and CDR2 SVGAGI. This CDR3 has 15 residues. Amplification from RNA transcripts yielded the TCR beta CDR3 regions. Following a first-round RT-PCR that used HTBI primers, a second-round multiplex PCR was carried out. TCRdb recomputed calls from the multiplex PCR reads with MiXCR, one row per CDR3 protein. The sample includes 680,000 or so distinct CDR3 sequences, about 20% of them seen just once. Researchers classed hyperthyroidism as stable given no ophthalmopathy within 18 months of follow-up. Enrolled hyperthyroidism patients had a new diagnosis, a duration under 2 months, and an age of 18 to 65. Clinicians made diagnoses from clinical symptoms, serum thyroxine, TRAb, thyroid ultrasound and orbital computed tomography.

The chain carries TRBV6-5 and TRBJ2-5; perhaps D is TRBD1 or TRBD2 (5 bases each). The source of this sequence is a woman between 18 and 29 years old with stable Graves' hyperthyroidism. Some clones in this sample may be carry-over from other donors' samples. Sequenced input: peripheral blood. The CDR3 reads CASSYSGVAQETQYF. The CDR3 nucleotides read TGTGCCAGCAGTTACTCGGGGGTAGCGCAAGAGACCCAGTACTTC.